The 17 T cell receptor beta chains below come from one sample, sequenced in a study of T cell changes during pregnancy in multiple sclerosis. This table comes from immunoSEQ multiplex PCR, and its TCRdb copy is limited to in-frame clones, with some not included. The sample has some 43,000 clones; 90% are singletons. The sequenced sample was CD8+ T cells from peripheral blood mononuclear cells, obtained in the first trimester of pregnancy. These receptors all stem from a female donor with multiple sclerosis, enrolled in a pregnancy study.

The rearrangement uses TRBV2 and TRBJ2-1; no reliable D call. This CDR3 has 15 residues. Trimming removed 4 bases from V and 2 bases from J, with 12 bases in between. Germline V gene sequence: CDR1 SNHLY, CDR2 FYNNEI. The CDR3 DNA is TGTGCCAGCAGTGGTTACTATAGCCCCTACAATGAGCAGTTCTTC. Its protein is CASSGYYSPYNEQFF.

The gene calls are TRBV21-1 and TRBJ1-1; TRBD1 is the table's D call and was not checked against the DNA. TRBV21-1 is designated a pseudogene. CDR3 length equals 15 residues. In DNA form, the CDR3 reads TGTGCCAGCAGCAACCAGGGACAGGGGAACACTGAAGCTTTCTTT. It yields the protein CASSNQGQGNTEAFF.

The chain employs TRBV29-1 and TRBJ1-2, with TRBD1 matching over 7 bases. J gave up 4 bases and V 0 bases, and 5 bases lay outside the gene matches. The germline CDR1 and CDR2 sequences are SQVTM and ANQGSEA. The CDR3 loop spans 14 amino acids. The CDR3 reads CSVEDAGGTYGYTF. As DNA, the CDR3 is TGCAGCGTTGAAGATGCAGGGGGAACCTATGGCTACACCTTC.

CDR3 amino acids: CASSELARNSTPYNEQFF. The CDR3 DNA sequence: TGTGCCAGCAGTGAGCTAGCGAGAAATTCCACACCGTACAATGAGCAGTTCTTC. This chain connects TRBV25-1 to TRBJ2-1; possibly TRBD2 for D (6 bases). This CDR3 comprises 18 residues. The V gene's germline CDR1 is MGHDK and CDR2 SYGVNS. Trimming shortened V by 3 bases and J by 4 bases, and 22 bases separated the two germline ends.

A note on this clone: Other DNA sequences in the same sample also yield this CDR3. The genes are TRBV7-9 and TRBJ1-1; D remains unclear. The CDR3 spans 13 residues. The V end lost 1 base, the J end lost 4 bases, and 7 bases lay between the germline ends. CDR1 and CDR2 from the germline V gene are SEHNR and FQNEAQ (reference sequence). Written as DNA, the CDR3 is TGTGCCAGCAGCTTAGATCCGGGCACTGAAGCTTTCTTT. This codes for CASSLDPGTEAFF.

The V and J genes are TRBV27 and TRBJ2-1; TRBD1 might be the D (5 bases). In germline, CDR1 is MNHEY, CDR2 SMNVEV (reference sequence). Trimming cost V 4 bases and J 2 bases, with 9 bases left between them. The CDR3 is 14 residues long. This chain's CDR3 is CASSYGATYNEQFF. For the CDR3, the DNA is TGTGCCAGCAGTTATGGGGCAACCTACAATGAGCAGTTCTTC.

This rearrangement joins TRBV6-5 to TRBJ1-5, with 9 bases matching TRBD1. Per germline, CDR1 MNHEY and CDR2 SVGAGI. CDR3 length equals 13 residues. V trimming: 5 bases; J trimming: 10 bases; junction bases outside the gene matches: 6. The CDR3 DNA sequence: TGTGCCAGCAGTACCGGGACAGGGTTTCCCCAGCATTTT. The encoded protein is CASSTGTGFPQHF.

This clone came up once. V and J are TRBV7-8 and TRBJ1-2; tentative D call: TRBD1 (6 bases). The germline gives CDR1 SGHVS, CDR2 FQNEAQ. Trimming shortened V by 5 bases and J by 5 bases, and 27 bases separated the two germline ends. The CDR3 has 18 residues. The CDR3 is CASSPEGGGRVHRYGYTF. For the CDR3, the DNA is TGTGCCAGCAGCCCAGAGGGCGGGGGGCGAGTACACCGTTATGGCTACACCTTC.

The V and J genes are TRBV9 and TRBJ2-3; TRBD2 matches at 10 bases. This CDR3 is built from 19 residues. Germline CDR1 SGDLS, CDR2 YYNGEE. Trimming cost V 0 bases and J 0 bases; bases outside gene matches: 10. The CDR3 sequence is CASSVGASGGLFSTDTQYF. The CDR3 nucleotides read TGTGCCAGCAGCGTAGGGGCTAGCGGGGGTTTGTTTAGCACAGATACGCAGTATTTT.

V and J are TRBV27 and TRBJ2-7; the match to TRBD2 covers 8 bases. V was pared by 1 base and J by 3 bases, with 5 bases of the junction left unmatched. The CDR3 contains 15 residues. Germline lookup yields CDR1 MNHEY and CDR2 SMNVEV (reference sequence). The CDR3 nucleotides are TGTGCCAGCAGTTTATGGAGCGGGAGTGTCTACGAGCAGTACTTC. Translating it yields CASSLWSGSVYEQYF.

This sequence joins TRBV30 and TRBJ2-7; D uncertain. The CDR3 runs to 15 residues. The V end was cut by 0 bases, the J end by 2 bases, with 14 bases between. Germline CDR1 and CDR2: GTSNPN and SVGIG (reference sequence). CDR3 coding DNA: TGTGCCTGGAGTGTCATGGTTGTCGGTGCCTACGAGCAGTACTTC. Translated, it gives CAWSVMVVGAYEQYF.

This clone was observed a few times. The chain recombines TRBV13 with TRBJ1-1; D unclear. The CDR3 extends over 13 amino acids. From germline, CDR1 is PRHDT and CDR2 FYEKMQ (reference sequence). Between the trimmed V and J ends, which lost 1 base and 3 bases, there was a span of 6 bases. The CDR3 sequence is CASSLDGDTEAFF. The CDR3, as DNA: TGTGCCAGCAGCTTAGACGGGGACACTGAAGCTTTCTTT.

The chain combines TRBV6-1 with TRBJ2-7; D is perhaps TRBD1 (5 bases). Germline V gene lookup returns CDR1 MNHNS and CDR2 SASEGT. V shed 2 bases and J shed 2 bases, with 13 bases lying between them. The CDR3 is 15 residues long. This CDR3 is CASSESAGFPYEQYF. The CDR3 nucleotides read TGTGCCAGCAGTGAATCGGCAGGGTTCCCCTACGAGCAGTACTTC.

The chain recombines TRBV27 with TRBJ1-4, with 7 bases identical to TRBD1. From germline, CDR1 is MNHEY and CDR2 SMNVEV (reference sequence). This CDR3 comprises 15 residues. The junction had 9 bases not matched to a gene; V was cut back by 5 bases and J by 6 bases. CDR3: CASSSLQGTDEKLFF. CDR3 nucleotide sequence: TGTGCCAGCAGTAGTTTACAGGGGACGGATGAAAAACTGTTTTTT.

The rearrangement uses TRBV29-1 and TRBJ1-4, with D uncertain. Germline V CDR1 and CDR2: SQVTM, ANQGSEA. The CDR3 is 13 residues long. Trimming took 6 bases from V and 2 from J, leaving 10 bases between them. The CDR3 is CSVDRRTNEKLFF. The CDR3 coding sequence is TGCAGCGTGGACCGGAGGACTAATGAAAAACTGTTTTTT.

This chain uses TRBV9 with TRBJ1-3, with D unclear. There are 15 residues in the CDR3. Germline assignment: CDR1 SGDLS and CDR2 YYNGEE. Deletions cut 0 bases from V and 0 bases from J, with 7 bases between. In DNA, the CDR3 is TGTGCCAGCAGCGTAGATGTGAGCTCTGGAAACACCATATATTTT. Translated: CASSVDVSSGNTIYF.

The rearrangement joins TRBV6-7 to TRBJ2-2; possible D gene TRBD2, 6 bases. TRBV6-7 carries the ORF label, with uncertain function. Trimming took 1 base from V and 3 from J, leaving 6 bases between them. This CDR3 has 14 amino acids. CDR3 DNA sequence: TGTGCCAGCAGTTACTGGGGGGACACCGGGGAGCTGTTTTTT. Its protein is CASSYWGDTGELFF.